The 14 T cell receptor beta chains reported below all come from one sample, sequenced in a study of blood T cells in healthy people across ages (dated by TCRdb to about 2015). Library preparation used 5' RACE. The listed sequencing device is Illumina HiSeq 2500. A second 7 to 11 cycle PCR used a sample-barcoded 5' primer and a J-beta primer mix. TCRdb itself trimmed the public reads at Q25 with fastp, ran MiXCR and retained productive beta chains. Under each unique CDR3 protein, matching rows form one entry showing the most common genes and DNA. The sample table shows around 870,000 distinct CDR3 sequences, and roughly 26% are seen once. Clones ranked in the top ten supply 15% to 20% of the sample. Source material: blood. Receptors were obtained from a woman at least 80 years old in good health.

This clonotype was seen more than once but under ten times. The V and J genes are TRBV7-6 and TRBJ1-1; D gene ambiguous. The V and J ends lost 6 bases and 8 bases respectively, with 16 bases between them. Germline lookup yields CDR1 SGHVS and CDR2 FNYEAQ. This CDR3 region has 13 residues. CDR3 protein: CASRVGRGREAFF. In DNA form, the CDR3 reads TGTGCCAGCAGGGTAGGGCGGGGAAGAGAAGCTTTCTTT.

V is TRBV7-9 and J is TRBJ1-3; 7 nucleotides align to TRBD1. Germline loops: CDR1 SEHNR, CDR2 FQNEAQ (reference sequence). The V and J ends lost 4 bases and 0 bases, in that order; junction bases with no gene match: 3. This CDR3 has 15 residues. CDR3 protein: CASSWDSHSGNTIYF. As DNA, the CDR3 is TGTGCCAGCAGCTGGGACAGCCACTCTGGAAACACCATATATTTT.

Turning to this clonotype: A much larger clone differs from this one at a single base, so this may be a read error. The chain links TRBV25-1 to TRBJ2-1; maybe TRBD1 (6 bases). From germline, CDR1 is MGHDK and CDR2 SYGVNS. The CDR3 loop spans 13 amino acids. The CDR3 DNA is TGTGCCAGCAGTATACAGGGTAACAATGAGCGGTTCTTC. Protein sequence: CASSIQGNNERFF.

The chain is built from TRBV5-1 and TRBJ2-3, with 7 bases identical to TRBD2. The CDR3 extends over 16 amino acids. Trimming took 4 bases from V and 0 from J; bases not matched to a gene: 8. Germline CDR1 is SGHRS and CDR2 is YFSETQ. CDR3 amino acids: CASSRGGGGSTDTQYF. CDR3 bases: TGCGCCAGCAGCCGCGGGGGTGGCGGAAGCACAGATACGCAGTATTTT.

Remarks on this clonotype: Just one base apart from a much larger clone, this may be a read error. The gene calls are TRBV7-9 and TRBJ1-1; D might be TRBD1 (5 bases). The germline gives CDR1 SEHNR, CDR2 FQNEAQ (reference sequence). CDR3 size: 15 residues. Trimming shortened V by 4 bases and J by 1 base, and 13 bases separated the two germline ends. The CDR3 DNA is TGTGCCAGCAGCTCCAGGGCCGCCCAGAACACTGAAGCTTTCTTT. Residues: CASSSRAAQNTEAFF. The whole variable domain, remainder taken from reference TRBV7-9 and TRBJ1-1, is DTGVSQNPRHKITKRGQNVTFRCDPISEHNRLYWYRQTLGQGPEFLTYFQNEAQLEKSRLLSDRFSAERPKGSFSTLEIQRTEQGDSAMYLCASSSRAAQNTEAFFGQGTRLTVV.

The chain combines TRBV5-1 with TRBJ2-3; 13 bases match TRBD2. The CDR3 has 17 amino acids. Trimming removed 4 bases from V and 6 bases from J; junction bases left unmatched: 11. Germline V CDR1 and CDR2: SGHRS, YFSETQ. The CDR3 nucleotides read TGCGCCAGCAGCCGTACGACTAGCGGGAGGATCCAGGATACGCAGTATTTT. Translation gives CASSRTTSGRIQDTQYF.

The table lists this clonotype with a count of one. The conserved phenylalanine or tryptophan normally closing the CDR3 is absent here, so this likely arose from a read error. It is unclear where the CDR3 begins or ends on the DNA, so no DNA is shown, and the CDR3 is as TCRdb lists it. The chain recombines TRBV10-3 with TRBJ2-5; the table names TRBD1, a call not compared with the DNA. Germline CDR1 and CDR2: ENHRY and SYGVKD. The CDR3 comprises 14 residues, both ends counted. CDR3 sequence reads: CAISGTAYGYTFGS.

This clonotype was observed once. An end of the junction differs from the germline gene, which may be a read error. CDR3 DNA sequence: TGCAGTGCTAGAGAGGGAATTGGGGGGACAGGTAACTACGGGCAGTACTTC. It codes for CSAREGIGGTGNYGQYF. The chain has TRBV20-1 and TRBJ2-7; TRBD1 matches 8 bases. This CDR3 region has 17 residues. Per the germline V gene, CDR1 is DFQATT and CDR2 is SNEGSKA (reference sequence).

The rearrangement joins TRBV4-3 to TRBJ2-3; TRBD1 might be the D (5 bases). Germline values: CDR1 LGHNA, CDR2 YSLEER. V lost 0 bases, J lost 7 bases, and 14 bases lay in between. The CDR3 runs 15 residues. The CDR3 sequence is CASSQEWGFLNTQYF. CDR3 nucleotide sequence: TGCGCCAGCAGCCAAGAATGGGGCTTTTTGAATACGCAGTATTTT.

This clonotype was seen a handful of times. A much larger clonotype is one base distant, so this may be a read error. The DNA of the CDR3 is TGCGCCAGCAGCTTGGAACAGGGTAAAGTCAATGAGCAGTACTTC. Protein: CASSLEQGKVNEQYF. The V gene is TRBV5-1, the J gene TRBJ2-1; TRBD1 is a possible D gene (6 bases). The DNA matches TRBJ2-7 better at its end, which makes the J call doubtful. CDR1 SGHRS and CDR2 YFSETQ come from the germline V gene. The CDR3 totals 15 residues.

This clonotype was picked up many times. V and J are TRBV11-2 and TRBJ2-4, with 8 bases matching TRBD1. The CDR3 is 17 amino acids. The J segment lost 2 bases and the V segment lost 5 bases, leaving 11 bases of the junction unmatched. Germline CDR1 and CDR2: SGHAT and FQNNGV. The CDR3 DNA reads TGTGCCAGCAGCACAACAGGGGGGCTCTTTTCCAAAAACATTCAGTACTTC. Protein sequence: CASSTTGGLFSKNIQYF.

This clonotype occurred a few times. This chain uses TRBV24-1 with TRBJ2-5; 9 bases match TRBD1. V gave up 9 bases and J gave up 3 bases; unmatched junction bases: 16. The germline V gene has CDR1 KGHDR and CDR2 SFDVKD. The CDR3 loop spans 17 amino acids. CDR3: CATGARRQGGLEETQYF. The CDR3 coding sequence is TGTGCCACCGGTGCCCGAAGACAGGGGGGTTTGGAAGAGACCCAGTACTTC.

Notes on this clonotype: A much larger clone lies a single base off, so this may be a read error. DNA of the CDR3: TGTGCCGGCAGGACGGGACAGGGGGCTTATTCACCCCTCCACTTT. Encoded protein: CAGRTGQGAYSPLHF. The chain is built from TRBV12-3 or TRBV12-4 and TRBJ1-6, with 12 positions matching TRBD1. The CDR3 has 15 amino acids.

This clonotype was observed at least ten times. The chain couples TRBV20-1 to TRBJ2-7, with D unresolved. The CDR3 is 11 residues long. Trimming cost V 5 bases and J 3 bases, with 8 bases left between them. Germline CDR1 DFQATT, CDR2 SNEGSKA (reference sequence). The CDR3 region has the DNA TGCAGTGCTCCCTCGGGCTACGAGCAGTACTTC. It specifies CSAPSGYEQYF.